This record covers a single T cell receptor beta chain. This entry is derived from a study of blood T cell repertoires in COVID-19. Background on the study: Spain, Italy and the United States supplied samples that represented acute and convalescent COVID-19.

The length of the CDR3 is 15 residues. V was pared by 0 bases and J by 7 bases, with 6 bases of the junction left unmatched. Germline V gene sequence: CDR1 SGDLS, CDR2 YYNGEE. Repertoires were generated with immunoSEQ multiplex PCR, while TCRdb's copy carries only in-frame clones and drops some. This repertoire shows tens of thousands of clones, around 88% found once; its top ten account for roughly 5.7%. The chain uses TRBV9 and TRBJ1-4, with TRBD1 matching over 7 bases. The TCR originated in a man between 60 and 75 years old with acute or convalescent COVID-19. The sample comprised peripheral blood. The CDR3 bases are TGTGCCAGCAGCGTAGATGGACAGGACATTGAAAAACTGTTTTTT. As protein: CASSVDGQDIEKLFF.